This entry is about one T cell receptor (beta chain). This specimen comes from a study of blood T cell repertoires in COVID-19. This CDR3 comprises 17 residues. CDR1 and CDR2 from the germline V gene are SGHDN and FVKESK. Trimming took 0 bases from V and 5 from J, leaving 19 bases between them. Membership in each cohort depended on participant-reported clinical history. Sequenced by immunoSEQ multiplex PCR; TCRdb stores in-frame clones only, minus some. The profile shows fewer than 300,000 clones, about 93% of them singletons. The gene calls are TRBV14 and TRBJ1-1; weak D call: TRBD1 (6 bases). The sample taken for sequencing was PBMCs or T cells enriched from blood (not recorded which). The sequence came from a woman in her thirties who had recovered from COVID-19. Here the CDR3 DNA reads TGTGCCAGCAGCCAAGATCTTTCGTGGACAGAGGTAACTGAAGCTTTCTTT. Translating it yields CASSQDLSWTEVTEAFF.